This T cell receptor beta chain is drawn from a study of CD8+ T cells in alopecia areata. V gave up 4 bases and J gave up 2 bases; unmatched junction bases: 6. CDR1 SGDLS and CDR2 YYNGEE come from the germline V gene. The CDR3 loop spans 16 amino acids. Treatment of the sample: oral pan-JAK inhibitor, 5-10 mg twice daily. Once RNA had been extracted, it was reverse transcribed into cDNA to act as the sequencing template. Assay used: immunoSEQ multiplex PCR; TCRdb lists only in-frame clones, some missing. Of 200,000 to 250,000 clones in the sample, 64% were seen once. This rearrangement joins TRBV9 to TRBJ2-3; 11 nucleotides match TRBD2. The TCR comes from a human donor with alopecia areata. Sample: CD4+ T cells sorted from blood, taken at week 4, from a patient treated with tofacitinib. The CDR3 sequence: CASSYTSGGNTDTQYF. The CDR3 DNA follows: TGTGCCAGCAGCTATACTAGCGGGGGAAACACAGATACGCAGTATTTT.